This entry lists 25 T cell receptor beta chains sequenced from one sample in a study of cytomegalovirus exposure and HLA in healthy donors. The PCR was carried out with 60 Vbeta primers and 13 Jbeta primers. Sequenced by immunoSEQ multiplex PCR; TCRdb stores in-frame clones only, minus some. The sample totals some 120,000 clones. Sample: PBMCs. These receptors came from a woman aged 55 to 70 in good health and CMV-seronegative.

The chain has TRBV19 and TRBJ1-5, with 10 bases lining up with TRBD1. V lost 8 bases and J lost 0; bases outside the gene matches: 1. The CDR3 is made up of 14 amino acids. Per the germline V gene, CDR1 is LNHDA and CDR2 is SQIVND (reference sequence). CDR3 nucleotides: TGTGCCAGTCGACAGGGGGCTAGCAATCAGCCCCAGCATTTT. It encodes CASRQGASNQPQHF.

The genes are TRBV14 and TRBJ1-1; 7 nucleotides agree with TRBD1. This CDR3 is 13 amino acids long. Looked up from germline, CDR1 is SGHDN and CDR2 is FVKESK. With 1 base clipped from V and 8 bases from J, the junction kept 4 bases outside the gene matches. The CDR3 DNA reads TGTGCCAGCAGCCAAGCCAGGACAGGCGAAGCTTTCTTT. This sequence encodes CASSQARTGEAFF. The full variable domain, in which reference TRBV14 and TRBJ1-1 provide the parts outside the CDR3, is EAGVTQFPSHSVIEKGQTVTLRCDPISGHDNLYWYRRVMGKEIKFLLHFVKESKQDESGMPNNRFLAERTGGTYSTLKVQPAELEDSGVYFCASSQARTGEAFFGQGTRLTVV.

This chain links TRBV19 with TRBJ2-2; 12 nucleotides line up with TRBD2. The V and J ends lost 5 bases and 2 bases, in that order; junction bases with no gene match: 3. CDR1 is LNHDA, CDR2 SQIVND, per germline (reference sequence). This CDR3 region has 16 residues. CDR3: CASSRLAGVNTGELFF. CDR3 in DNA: TGTGCCAGTAGTCGACTAGCGGGGGTAAACACCGGGGAGCTGTTTTTT.

CDR3 amino acids: CASSLYRDYNSPLHF. As DNA, the CDR3 is TGTGCCAGCAGCCTCTACAGGGACTATAATTCACCCCTCCACTTT. The chain uses TRBV11-2 and TRBJ1-6, with a weak D call TRBD1 (6 bases). Germline CDR1 is SGHAT and CDR2 is FQNNGV. This CDR3 contains 15 residues. V was shortened by 5 bases and J by 3 bases, with 11 bases between the two germline ends.

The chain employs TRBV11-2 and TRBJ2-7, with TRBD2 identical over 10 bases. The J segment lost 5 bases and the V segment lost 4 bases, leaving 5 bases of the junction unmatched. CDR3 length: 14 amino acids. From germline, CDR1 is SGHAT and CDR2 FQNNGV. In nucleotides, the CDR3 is TGTGCCAGCAGCTACGGGACTAGCGCAAACGAGCAGTACTTC. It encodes CASSYGTSANEQYF.

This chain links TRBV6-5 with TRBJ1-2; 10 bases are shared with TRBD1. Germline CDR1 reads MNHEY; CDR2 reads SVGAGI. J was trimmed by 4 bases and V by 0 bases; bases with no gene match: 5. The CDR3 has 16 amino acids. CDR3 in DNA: TGTGCCAGCAGTTACTCCCGGGACAGGGGTAGCTATGGCTACACCTTC. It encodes CASSYSRDRGSYGYTF.

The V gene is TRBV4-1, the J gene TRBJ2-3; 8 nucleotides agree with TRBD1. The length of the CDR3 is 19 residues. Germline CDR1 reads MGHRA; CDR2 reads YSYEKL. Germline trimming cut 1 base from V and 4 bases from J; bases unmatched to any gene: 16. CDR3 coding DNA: TGCGCCAGCAGCCAAGGTCCCCGAGAAGGCAGGGGGCGAGCAGATACGCAGTATTTT. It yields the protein CASSQGPREGRGRADTQYF.

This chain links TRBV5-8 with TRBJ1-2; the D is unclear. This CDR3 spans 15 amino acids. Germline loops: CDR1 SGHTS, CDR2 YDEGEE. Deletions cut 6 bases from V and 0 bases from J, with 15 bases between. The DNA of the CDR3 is TGTGCCAGCACCACGTACGGCGGTACTAACTATGGCTACACCTTC. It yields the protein CASTTYGGTNYGYTF.

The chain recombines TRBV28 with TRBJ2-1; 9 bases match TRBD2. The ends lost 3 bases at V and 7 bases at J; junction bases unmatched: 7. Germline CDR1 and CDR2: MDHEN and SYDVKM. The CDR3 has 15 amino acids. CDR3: CASSFMAGGPNEQFF. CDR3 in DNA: TGTGCCAGCAGTTTTATGGCGGGGGGGCCGAATGAGCAGTTCTTC.

The CDR3 here is CASSVGWTGVDTQYF. DNA for the CDR3: TGTGCCAGCAGCGTGGGATGGACGGGGGTGGATACGCAGTATTTT. The chain uses TRBV9 and TRBJ2-3; the D gene is possibly TRBD2 (6 bases). The CDR3 extends over 15 amino acids. V was shortened by 2 bases and J by 6 bases, with 16 bases between the two germline ends. From germline, CDR1 is SGDLS and CDR2 YYNGEE.

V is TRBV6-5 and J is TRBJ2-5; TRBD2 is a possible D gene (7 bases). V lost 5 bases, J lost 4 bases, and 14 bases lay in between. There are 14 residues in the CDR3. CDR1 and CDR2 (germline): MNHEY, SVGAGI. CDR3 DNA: TGTGCCAGCAGTGACAGGCCGGGGGGAGAGACCCAGTACTTC. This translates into CASSDRPGGETQYF.

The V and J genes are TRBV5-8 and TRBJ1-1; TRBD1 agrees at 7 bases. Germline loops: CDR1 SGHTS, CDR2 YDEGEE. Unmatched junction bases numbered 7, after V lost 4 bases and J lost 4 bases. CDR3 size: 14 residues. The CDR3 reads CASSPRGRVTEAFF. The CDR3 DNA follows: TGTGCCAGCAGCCCTAGGGGGCGAGTCACTGAAGCTTTCTTT.

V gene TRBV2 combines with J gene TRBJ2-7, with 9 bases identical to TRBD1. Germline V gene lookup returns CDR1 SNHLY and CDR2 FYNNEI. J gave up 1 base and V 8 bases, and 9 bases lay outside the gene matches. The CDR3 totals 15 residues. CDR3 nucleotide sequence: TGTGCCAGCGGCCTACAGGGGGCAGGATCCTACGAGCAGTACTTC. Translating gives CASGLQGAGSYEQYF.

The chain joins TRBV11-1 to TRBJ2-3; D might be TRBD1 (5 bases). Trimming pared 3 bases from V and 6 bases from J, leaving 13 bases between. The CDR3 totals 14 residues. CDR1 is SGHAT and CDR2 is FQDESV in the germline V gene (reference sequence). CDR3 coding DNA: TGTGCCAGCAGCTTGAATGTGGGGCAGGATACGCAGTATTTT. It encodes CASSLNVGQDTQYF.

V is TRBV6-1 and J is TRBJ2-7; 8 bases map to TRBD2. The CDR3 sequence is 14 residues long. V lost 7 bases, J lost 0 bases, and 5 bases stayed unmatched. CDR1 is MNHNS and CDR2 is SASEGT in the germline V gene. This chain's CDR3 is CASMSGGTSYEQYF. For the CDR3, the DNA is TGTGCCAGCATGAGCGGGGGCACCTCCTACGAGCAGTACTTC.

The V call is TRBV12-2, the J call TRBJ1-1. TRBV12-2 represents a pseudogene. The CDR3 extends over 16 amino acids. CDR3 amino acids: CASPRVLDPGGTEAFF. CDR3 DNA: TGTGCAAGTCCCCGAGTCTTAGACCCGGGGGGCACTGAAGCTTTCTTT.

The CDR3 region is CASISAGGTETQYF. The CDR3 DNA sequence: TGTGCCAGCATATCAGCGGGGGGGACGGAGACCCAGTACTTC. The rearrangement uses TRBV2 and TRBJ2-5; TRBD2 matches 10 bases. Looked up from germline, CDR1 is SNHLY and CDR2 is FYNNEI. This CDR3 comprises 14 residues. V gave up 7 bases and J gave up 5 bases; unmatched junction bases: 7.

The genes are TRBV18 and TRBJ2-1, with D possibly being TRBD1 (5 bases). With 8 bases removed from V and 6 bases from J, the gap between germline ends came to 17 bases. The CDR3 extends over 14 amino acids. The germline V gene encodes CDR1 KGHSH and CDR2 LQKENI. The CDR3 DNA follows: TGTGCCAGCCCGCTCAGGGCAGACCCCAATGAGCAGTTCTTC. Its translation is CASPLRADPNEQFF.

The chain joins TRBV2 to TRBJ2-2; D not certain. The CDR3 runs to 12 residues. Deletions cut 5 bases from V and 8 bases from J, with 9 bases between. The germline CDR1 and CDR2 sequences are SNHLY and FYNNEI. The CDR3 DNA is TGTGCCAGCAGTCCCCAGTTGGGGGAGCTGTTTTTT. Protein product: CASSPQLGELFF.

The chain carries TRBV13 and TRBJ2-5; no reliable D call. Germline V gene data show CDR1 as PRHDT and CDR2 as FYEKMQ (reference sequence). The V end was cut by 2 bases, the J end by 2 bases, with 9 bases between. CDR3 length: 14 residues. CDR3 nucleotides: TGTGCCAGCAGCTTATGTGGTGAGCAAGAGACCCAGTACTTC. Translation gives CASSLCGEQETQYF.

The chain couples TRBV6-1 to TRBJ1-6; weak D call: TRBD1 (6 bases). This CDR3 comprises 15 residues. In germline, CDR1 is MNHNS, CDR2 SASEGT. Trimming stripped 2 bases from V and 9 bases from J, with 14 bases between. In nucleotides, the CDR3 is TGTGCCAGCAGTGAAATTTCAGGGGCTGGTTCACCCCTCCACTTT. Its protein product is CASSEISGAGSPLHF.

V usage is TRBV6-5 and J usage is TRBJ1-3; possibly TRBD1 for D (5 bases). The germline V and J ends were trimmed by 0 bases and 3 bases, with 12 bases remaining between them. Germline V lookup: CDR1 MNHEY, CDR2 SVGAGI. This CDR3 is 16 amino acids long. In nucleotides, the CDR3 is TGTGCCAGCAGTTACTCAGACAGAGCCTATGGAAACACCATATATTTT. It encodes CASSYSDRAYGNTIYF.

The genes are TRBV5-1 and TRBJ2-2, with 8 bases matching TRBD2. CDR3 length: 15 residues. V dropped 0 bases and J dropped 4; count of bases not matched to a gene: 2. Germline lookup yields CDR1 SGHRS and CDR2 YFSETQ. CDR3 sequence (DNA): TGCGCCAGCAGCTTGGTAGCGGGGAGCACCGGGGAGCTGTTTTTT. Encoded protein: CASSLVAGSTGELFF.

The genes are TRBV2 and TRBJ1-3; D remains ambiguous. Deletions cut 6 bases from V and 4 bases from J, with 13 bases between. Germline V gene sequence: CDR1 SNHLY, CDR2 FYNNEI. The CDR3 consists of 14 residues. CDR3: CASSGDSPGNTIYF. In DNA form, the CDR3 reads TGTGCCAGCAGCGGGGATTCTCCCGGAAACACCATATATTTT.

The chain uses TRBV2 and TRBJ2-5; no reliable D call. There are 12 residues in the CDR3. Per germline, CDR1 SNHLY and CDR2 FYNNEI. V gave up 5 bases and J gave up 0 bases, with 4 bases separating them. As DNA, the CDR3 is TGTGCCAGCAGTTATAACCAAGAGACCCAGTACTTC. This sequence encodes CASSYNQETQYF. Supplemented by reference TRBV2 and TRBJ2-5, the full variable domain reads EPEVTQTPSHQVTQMGQEVILRCVPISNHLYFYWYRQILGQKVEFLVSFYNNEISEKSEIFDDQFSVERPDGSNFTLKIRSTKLEDSAMYFCASSYNQETQYFGPGTRLLVL.